Presented here are 2 T cell receptor beta chains from one specimen sequenced in a study of T cells in Graves' hyperthyroidism and ophthalmopathy. From RNA transcripts, TCR beta CDR3 regions were amplified. HTBI primers drove first-round RT-PCR of the TCR CDR3. TCRdb re-called the multiplex PCR reads through MiXCR, storing one row per CDR3 protein. The sample yields under 650,000 distinct CDR3 sequences, roughly 16% seen once. The sequenced sample consisted of blood. The receptors derive from a woman in her 30s with Graves' hyperthyroidism.

Only a few counts were recorded for this clonotype. This chain links TRBV3-1 with TRBJ2-7, with 12 nucleotides matching TRBD2. The germline CDR1 and CDR2 sequences are LGHDT and YNNKEL (reference sequence). J lost 7 bases, V lost 2 bases, and 9 bases had no gene match. CDR3 length equals 16 residues. The CDR3 DNA is TGTGCCAGCAGCCAACGACTAGCGGGAGTCCTATGGGAGCAGTACTTC. Its translation is CASSQRLAGVLWEQYF.

This clonotype has ten or more counts. The chain is built from TRBV28 and TRBJ1-3, with a possible D match to TRBD1 (5 bases). V was pared by 8 bases and J by 7 bases, with 18 bases between. The CDR3 contains 14 residues. Germline CDR1 MDHEN, CDR2 SYDVKM. CDR3 sequence (DNA): TGTGCCAGCGGTGGTATTGGGGCGCGGAACACCATATATTTT. This translates into CASGGIGARNTIYF.